This TCR beta chain was observed in a study of T cell responses to AZD1222 COVID-19 vaccine. Study-wide findings and caveats: Baseline seropositivity occurred in only a handful of AZD1222 recipients. Among spike-specific TCRs, nearly half reportedly target unmutated variant regions. Across spike, vaccine-associated CD4 TCRs were found, dominant at 160-218 and 743-854. Two AZD1222 doses significantly raised spike-specific TCR breadth and depth over controls.

Of note for this clone: What it recognizes is unknown.

Repertoires were generated with immunoSEQ multiplex PCR, while TCRdb's copy carries only in-frame clones and drops some. The sample includes roughly 99,000 clones, 89% of them seen just once. The sequenced sample was peripheral blood, obtained on day 0 of AZD1222 vaccination. The sequence derives from an adult in good health.

CDR3 DNA sequence: TGTGCCAGTAGTGGGTATCTCTCTGGAAACACCATATATTTT. Amino acids: CASSGYLSGNTIYF. The chain links TRBV19 to TRBJ1-3; unclear D gene. V lost 5 bases, J lost 0 bases, and 8 bases lay in between. The CDR3 sequence is 14 residues long. CDR1 is LNHDA, CDR2 SQIVND, per germline (reference sequence).